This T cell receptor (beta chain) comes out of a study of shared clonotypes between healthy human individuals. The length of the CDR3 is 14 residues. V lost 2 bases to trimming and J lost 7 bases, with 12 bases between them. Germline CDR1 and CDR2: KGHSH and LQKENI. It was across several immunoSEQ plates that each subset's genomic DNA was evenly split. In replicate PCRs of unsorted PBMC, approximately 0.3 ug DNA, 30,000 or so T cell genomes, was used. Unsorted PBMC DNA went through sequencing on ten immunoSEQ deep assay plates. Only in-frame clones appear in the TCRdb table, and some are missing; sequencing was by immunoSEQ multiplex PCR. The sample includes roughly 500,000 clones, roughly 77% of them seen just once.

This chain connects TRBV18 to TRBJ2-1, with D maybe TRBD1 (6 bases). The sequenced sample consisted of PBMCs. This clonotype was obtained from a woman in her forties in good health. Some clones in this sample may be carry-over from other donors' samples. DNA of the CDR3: TGTGCCAGCTCACCAGTACCAGGGGATAATGAGCAGTTCTTC. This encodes CASSPVPGDNEQFF. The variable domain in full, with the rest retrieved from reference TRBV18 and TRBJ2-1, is NAGVMQNPRHLVRRRGQEARLRCSPMKGHSHVYWYRQLPEEGLKFMVYLQKENIIDESGMPKERFSAEFPKEGPSILRIQQVVRGDSAAYFCASSPVPGDNEQFFGPGTRLTVL.